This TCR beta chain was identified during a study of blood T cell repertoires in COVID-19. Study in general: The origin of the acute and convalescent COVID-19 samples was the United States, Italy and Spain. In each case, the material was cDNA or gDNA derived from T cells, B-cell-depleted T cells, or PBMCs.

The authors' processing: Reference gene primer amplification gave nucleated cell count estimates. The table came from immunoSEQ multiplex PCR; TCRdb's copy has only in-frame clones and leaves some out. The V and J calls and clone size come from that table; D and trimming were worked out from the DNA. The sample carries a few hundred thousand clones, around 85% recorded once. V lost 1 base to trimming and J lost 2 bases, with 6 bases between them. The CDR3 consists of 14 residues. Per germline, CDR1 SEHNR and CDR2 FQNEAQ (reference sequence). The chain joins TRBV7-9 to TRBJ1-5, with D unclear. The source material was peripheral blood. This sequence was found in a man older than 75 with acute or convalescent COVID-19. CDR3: CASSLGHGNQPQHF. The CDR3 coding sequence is TGTGCCAGCAGCTTAGGGCATGGCAATCAGCCCCAGCATTTT.